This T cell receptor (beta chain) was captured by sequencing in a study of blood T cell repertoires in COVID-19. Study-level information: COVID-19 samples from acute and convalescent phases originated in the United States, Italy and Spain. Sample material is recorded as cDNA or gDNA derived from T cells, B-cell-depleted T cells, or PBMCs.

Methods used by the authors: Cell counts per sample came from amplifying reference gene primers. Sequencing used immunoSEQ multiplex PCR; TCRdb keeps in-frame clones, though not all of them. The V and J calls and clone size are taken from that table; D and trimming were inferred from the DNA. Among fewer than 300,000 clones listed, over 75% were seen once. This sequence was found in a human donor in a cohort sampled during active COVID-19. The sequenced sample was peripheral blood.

The DNA for the CDR3 is TGTGCCAGCAGCAACCAGGGCGTCCCTGAAGCTTTCTTT. This encodes CASSNQGVPEAFF. The chain recombines TRBV6-5 with TRBJ1-1; a weak D match, TRBD1 (5 bases). Germline CDR1 reads MNHEY; CDR2 reads SVGAGI. The V and J ends lost 6 bases and 6 bases respectively, with 14 bases between them. The length of the CDR3 is 13 residues.